These 30 T cell receptor beta chains came from one sample sequenced in a study of blood T cell repertoires in COVID-19. Clones were sequenced by immunoSEQ multiplex PCR, and TCRdb holds only the in-frame ones, with some missing. The sample records some 120,000 clones, just under 85% being singletons. The sequencing input was peripheral blood. Every receptor here comes from a man in his 70s with active or convalescent COVID-19.

This rearrangement joins TRBV6-6 to TRBJ2-2; 11 nucleotides line up with TRBD1. CDR3 length equals 14 residues. Germline CDR1 reads MNHNY; CDR2 reads SVGAGI (reference sequence). The CDR3 sequence is CGTRTGGEAGELFF. The CDR3 DNA reads as TGTGGGACCCGGACAGGGGGCGAGGCCGGGGAGCTGTTTTTT.

V usage is TRBV3-1 (or the pseudogene TRBV3-2) and J usage is TRBJ2-3; 7 positions match TRBD2. This CDR3 has 17 residues. Germline V CDR1 and CDR2: LGHDT, YNNKEL (reference sequence). Unmatched junction bases numbered 12, after V lost 1 base and J lost 5 bases. CDR3 DNA: TGTGCCAGCAGCCAAGCCGGTCTAGCGGAACGGGGAGATACGCAGTATTTT. Protein sequence: CASSQAGLAERGDTQYF.

V is TRBV6-6 and J is TRBJ2-1; no definite D call. Trimming left V 0 bases short and J 10 bases short, with 7 bases between. Germline V lookup: CDR1 MNHNY, CDR2 SVGAGI (reference sequence). The CDR3 sequence is 12 residues long. CDR3 nucleotide sequence: TGTGCCAGCAGTTACTCTCGCGTGGAGCAGTTCTTC. Translation gives CASSYSRVEQFF.

This chain joins TRBV19 and TRBJ1-6; 9 bases are shared with TRBD1. J lost 7 bases, V lost 5 bases, and 12 bases had no gene match. CDR3 length: 17 residues. Germline loops: CDR1 LNHDA, CDR2 SQIVND (reference sequence). The CDR3 DNA sequence: TGTGCCAGTAGTGCCCTACAGGGGGCGCTTGGGAATTCACCCCTCCACTTT. This sequence encodes CASSALQGALGNSPLHF.

The rearrangement links TRBV24-1 to TRBJ2-5; 8 positions agree with TRBD2. Germline V gene data show CDR1 as KGHDR and CDR2 as SFDVKD. The CDR3 sequence is 15 residues long. Trimming took 2 bases from V and 5 from J; bases not matched to a gene: 6. The CDR3 sequence: CATSDSGGGRETQYF. CDR3 in DNA: TGTGCCACCAGTGATTCGGGGGGGGGCCGGGAGACCCAGTACTTC.

CDR3 sequence: CASRISGRVGNEQFF. The CDR3, as DNA: TGTGCCAGCAGGATTAGCGGGAGGGTAGGCAATGAGCAGTTCTTC. V is TRBV28 and J is TRBJ2-1; 11 nucleotides match TRBD2. The germline CDR1 and CDR2 sequences are MDHEN and SYDVKM. The J segment lost 6 bases and the V segment lost 6 bases, leaving 7 bases of the junction unmatched. CDR3 length equals 15 residues.

V gene TRBV7-2 combines with J gene TRBJ2-3, with a weak D call TRBD2 (7 bases). The CDR3 sequence is 14 residues long. Germline CDR1 is SGHTA and CDR2 is FQGNSA. Trimming took off 3 bases at V and 8 bases at J, with 15 bases between the two ends. This CDR3 is CASSFLRGAGTQYF. The DNA for the CDR3 is TGTGCCAGCAGCTTTCTTCGGGGGGCGGGTACGCAGTATTTT.

This chain uses TRBV4-1 with TRBJ2-4; 10 bases agree with TRBD1. The CDR3 has 21 residues. With 0 bases clipped from V and 0 bases from J, the junction kept 14 bases outside the gene matches. CDR1 is MGHRA and CDR2 is YSYEKL in the germline V gene. This CDR3 is CASSQELPGQGTFLAKNIQYF. The CDR3 region has the DNA TGCGCCAGCAGCCAAGAGCTACCGGGACAGGGGACCTTTTTAGCCAAAAACATTCAGTACTTC.

J is TRBJ1-5 and V is TRBV7-8; D gene uncertain. CDR3 size: 15 residues. The germline V gene has CDR1 SGHVS and CDR2 FQNEAQ. V gave up 4 bases and J gave up 7 bases, with 17 bases separating them. The CDR3 coding sequence is TGTGCCAGCAGCTGGGGAGATCAGATCGGCCAGCCCCAGCATTTT. It yields the protein CASSWGDQIGQPQHF.

This clone was seen more than once but under ten times. V is TRBV12-3 or TRBV12-4 and J is TRBJ2-7; D uncertain. CDR3 length equals 12 residues. Trimming pared 4 bases from V and 7 bases from J, leaving 11 bases between. For the CDR3, the DNA is TGTGCCAGCAGTTCCTTGATCCGGGAGCAGTACTTC. Translated, it gives CASSSLIREQYF.

This chain connects TRBV2 to TRBJ2-7; TRBD2 matches at 8 bases. V lost 4 bases to trimming and J lost 4 bases; unmatched junction nucleotides: 6. This CDR3 is built from 14 residues. Per germline, CDR1 SNHLY and CDR2 FYNNEI. CDR3 region: CASSAGGVEYEQYF. The CDR3 region has the DNA TGTGCCAGCAGTGCCGGGGGGGTAGAGTACGAGCAGTACTTC.

The DNA for the CDR3 is TGTGCCAGCAGTTCCAGGGTTGGGTCTGGCTACACCTTC. Amino acids: CASSSRVGSGYTF. The chain employs TRBV12-3 or TRBV12-4 and TRBJ1-2; a possible D gene is TRBD1 (5 bases). V lost 4 bases and J lost 7, with 13 bases in between. This CDR3 has 13 amino acids.

The chain employs TRBV15 and TRBJ2-2; TRBD2 might be the D (5 bases). The V end lost 0 bases, the J end lost 3 bases, and 11 bases lay between the germline ends. Germline V lookup: CDR1 LNHNV, CDR2 YYDKDF (reference sequence). The CDR3 is made up of 16 amino acids. The CDR3 sequence: CATSRDPGRDTGELFF. The CDR3 nucleotides are TGTGCCACCAGCAGAGATCCCGGGCGGGACACCGGGGAGCTGTTTTTT.

In DNA form, the CDR3 reads TGCGCCAGCAGCTTCGCTAGGGTAGCGGGGTTCTCGAGCTCCTACAATGAGCAGTTCTTC. Protein sequence: CASSFARVAGFSSSYNEQFF. The chain recombines TRBV5-1 with TRBJ2-1; TRBD2 matches at 8 bases. The CDR3 has 20 amino acids. Germline V gives CDR1 SGHRS, CDR2 YFSETQ. V was clipped by 2 bases and J by 0 bases; unmatched bases: 16.

The rearrangement links TRBV13 to TRBJ1-1, with TRBD1 as a possible D gene (5 bases). This CDR3 is 14 amino acids long. Between the trimmed V and J ends, which lost 5 bases and 2 bases, there was a span of 12 bases. Germline-derived CDR1 and CDR2 are PRHDT and FYEKMQ (reference sequence). CDR3 in amino acids: CASSLIGGNTEAFF. The CDR3 region has the DNA TGTGCCAGCAGCCTCATCGGGGGTAACACTGAAGCTTTCTTT.

CDR3 in amino acids: CASSYPGGGTEAFF. The CDR3 nucleotides read TGTGCCAGCAGTTACCCTGGGGGCGGCACTGAAGCTTTCTTT. V gene TRBV6-2 or TRBV6-3 combines with J gene TRBJ1-1, with D possibly matching TRBD1 (6 bases). The CDR3 runs to 14 residues. The V end lost 2 bases, the J end lost 4 bases, and 11 bases lay between the germline ends. Germline V gene sequence: CDR1 MNHEY, CDR2 SVGEGT.

The chain links TRBV7-8 to TRBJ1-1, with TRBD1 identical over 7 bases. CDR1 is SGHVS and CDR2 is FQNEAQ in the germline V gene. Trimming cost V 8 bases and J 3 bases; bases outside gene matches: 6. The CDR3 consists of 13 residues. The chain's CDR3 is CASQGQADTEAFF. The CDR3 nucleotides are TGTGCCAGCCAAGGACAGGCCGACACTGAAGCTTTCTTT.

The V gene is TRBV15, the J gene TRBJ1-4; perhaps TRBD1 as D (6 bases). The V gene lost 0 bases and the J gene lost 5 bases, with 13 bases spanning the gap. This CDR3 is built from 16 residues. Germline CDR1 LNHNV, CDR2 YYDKDF (reference sequence). CDR3 nucleotides: TGTGCCACCAGCAGAGATCTGGGGGGGCTAAATGAAAAACTGTTTTTT. Its protein product is CATSRDLGGLNEKLFF.

This chain links TRBV2 with TRBJ1-3, with D maybe TRBD1 (6 bases). Germline CDR1 reads SNHLY; CDR2 reads FYNNEI. Trimming left V 4 bases short and J 4 bases short, with 14 bases between. CDR3 length equals 15 residues. The CDR3 region is CASSVSGDGGNTIYF. CDR3 coding DNA: TGTGCCAGCAGTGTATCAGGGGACGGCGGAAACACCATATATTTT.

The chain combines TRBV5-1 with TRBJ2-3, with D hard to call. The V end was cut by 4 bases, the J end by 2 bases, with 17 bases between. CDR3 length equals 16 residues. In germline, CDR1 is SGHRS, CDR2 YFSETQ. The CDR3 bases are TGCGCCAGCAGCCTCGGGTCGACGGCGATCACAGATACGCAGTATTTT. Protein product: CASSLGSTAITDTQYF.

The chain recombines TRBV11-3 with TRBJ2-7; D is possibly TRBD2 (6 bases). The CDR3 runs to 16 residues. Trimming cost V 7 bases and J 0 bases, with 19 bases left between them. From germline, CDR1 is SGHNT and CDR2 YENEEA. The CDR3 loop reads CASTYFTGVSSYEQYF. CDR3 DNA: TGTGCCAGCACCTATTTTACGGGGGTGAGCTCCTACGAGCAGTACTTC.

This chain uses TRBV24-1 with TRBJ1-3; 7 bases line up with TRBD1. The CDR3 extends over 14 amino acids. Germline values: CDR1 KGHDR, CDR2 SFDVKD. Trimming took 4 bases from V and 3 from J; bases not matched to a gene: 2. CDR3 residues: CATSETGDGNTIYF. The DNA for the CDR3 is TGTGCCACCAGTGAAACAGGGGATGGAAACACCATATATTTT.

The table lists this clone with a few counts. The genes are TRBV2 and TRBJ2-2; 7 bases agree with TRBD2. This CDR3 is 15 amino acids long. Germline CDR1 SNHLY, CDR2 FYNNEI. V lost 5 bases, J lost 2 bases, and 5 bases stayed unmatched. The CDR3 loop reads CASSLREINTGELFF. CDR3 sequence (DNA): TGTGCCAGCAGTCTGCGGGAGATTAACACCGGGGAGCTGTTTTTT.

The rearrangement uses TRBV4-1 and TRBJ1-6; 7 bases agree with TRBD1. Looked up from germline, CDR1 is MGHRA and CDR2 is YSYEKL. V lost 1 base, J lost 10 bases, and 7 bases stayed unmatched. CDR3 length equals 15 residues. The CDR3 spells CASSQGIQGGSPLHF. The CDR3 nucleotides read TGCGCCAGCAGCCAAGGGATCCAGGGGGGATCACCCCTCCACTTT.

The chain carries TRBV5-1 and TRBJ1-3, with D hard to call. The V end was cut by 0 bases, the J end by 0 bases, with 10 bases between. This CDR3 contains 16 residues. The V gene's germline CDR1 is SGHRS and CDR2 YFSETQ. This CDR3 is CASSLGGQVSGNTIYF. The CDR3 DNA sequence: TGCGCCAGCAGCTTGGGAGGGCAGGTCTCTGGAAACACCATATATTTT.

This chain uses TRBV5-4 with TRBJ1-5; D may be TRBD1 (6 bases). Germline CDR1 SGHNT, CDR2 YYREEE (reference sequence). The CDR3 is 12 amino acids. Trimming stripped 9 bases from V and 3 bases from J, with 10 bases between. The CDR3 is CATRTDNQPQHF. CDR3 sequence (DNA): TGTGCCACCCGGACAGACAATCAGCCCCAGCATTTT.

The chain links TRBV28 to TRBJ1-1, with 7 bases aligning to TRBD1. The CDR3 is 12 amino acids. V trimming: 6 bases; J trimming: 9 bases; junction bases outside the gene matches: 7. Germline assignment: CDR1 MDHEN and CDR2 SYDVKM. The CDR3 here is CASRLGQAQAFF. The CDR3 nucleotides read TGTGCCAGCAGGCTAGGACAGGCGCAAGCTTTCTTT.

This chain connects TRBV11-3 to TRBJ2-3; 8 bases agree with TRBD2. CDR1 and CDR2 from the germline V gene are SGHNT and YENEEA. This CDR3 has 18 residues. Germline trimming cut 5 bases from V and 4 bases from J; bases unmatched to any gene: 17. The DNA for the CDR3 is TGTGCCAGCAGCCCTAGGCGGCGGGGGGAAAGAGTGGCAGATACGCAGTATTTT. Translation gives CASSPRRRGERVADTQYF.

This chain joins TRBV18 and TRBJ1-2; perhaps TRBD1 as D (6 bases). Looked up from germline, CDR1 is KGHSH and CDR2 is LQKENI. The germline V and J ends were trimmed by 3 bases and 1 base, with 12 bases remaining between them. The length of the CDR3 is 15 residues. Written as DNA, the CDR3 is TGTGCCAGCTCACCGGTGACAGGAATTAACTATGGCTACACCTTC. It encodes CASSPVTGINYGYTF.

The chain uses TRBV20-1 and TRBJ2-7, with 10 bases identical to TRBD1. This CDR3 has 14 residues. Germline V lookup: CDR1 DFQATT, CDR2 SNEGSKA (reference sequence). With V trimmed by 3 bases and J by 7 bases, 9 bases remained unmatched. CDR3 in amino acids: CSASPGTGVREQYF. The CDR3 nucleotides are TGCAGTGCTAGTCCCGGGACAGGGGTACGTGAGCAGTACTTC.